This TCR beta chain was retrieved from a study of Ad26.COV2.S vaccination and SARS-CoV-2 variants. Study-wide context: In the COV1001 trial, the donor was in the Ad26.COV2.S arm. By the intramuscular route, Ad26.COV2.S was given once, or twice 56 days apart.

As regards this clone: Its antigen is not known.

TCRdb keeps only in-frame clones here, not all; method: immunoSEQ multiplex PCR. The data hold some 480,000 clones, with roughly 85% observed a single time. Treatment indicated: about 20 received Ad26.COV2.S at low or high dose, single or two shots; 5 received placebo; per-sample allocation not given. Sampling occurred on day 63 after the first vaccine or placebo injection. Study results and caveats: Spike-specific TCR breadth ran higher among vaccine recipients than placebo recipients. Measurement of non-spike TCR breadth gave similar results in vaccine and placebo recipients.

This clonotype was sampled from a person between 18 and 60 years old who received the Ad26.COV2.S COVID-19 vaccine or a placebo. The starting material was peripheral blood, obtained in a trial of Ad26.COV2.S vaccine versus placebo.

The CDR3 loop is CAISDSGYEQFF. The CDR3 nucleotides read TGTGCCATCAGTGATAGCGGTTATGAGCAGTTCTTC. This chain connects TRBV10-3 to TRBJ2-1, with D possibly TRBD2 on 6 matching bases. The CDR3 runs 12 residues. The V gene lost 3 bases and the J gene lost 8 bases, with 8 bases spanning the gap. The germline CDR1 and CDR2 sequences are ENHRY and SYGVKD.